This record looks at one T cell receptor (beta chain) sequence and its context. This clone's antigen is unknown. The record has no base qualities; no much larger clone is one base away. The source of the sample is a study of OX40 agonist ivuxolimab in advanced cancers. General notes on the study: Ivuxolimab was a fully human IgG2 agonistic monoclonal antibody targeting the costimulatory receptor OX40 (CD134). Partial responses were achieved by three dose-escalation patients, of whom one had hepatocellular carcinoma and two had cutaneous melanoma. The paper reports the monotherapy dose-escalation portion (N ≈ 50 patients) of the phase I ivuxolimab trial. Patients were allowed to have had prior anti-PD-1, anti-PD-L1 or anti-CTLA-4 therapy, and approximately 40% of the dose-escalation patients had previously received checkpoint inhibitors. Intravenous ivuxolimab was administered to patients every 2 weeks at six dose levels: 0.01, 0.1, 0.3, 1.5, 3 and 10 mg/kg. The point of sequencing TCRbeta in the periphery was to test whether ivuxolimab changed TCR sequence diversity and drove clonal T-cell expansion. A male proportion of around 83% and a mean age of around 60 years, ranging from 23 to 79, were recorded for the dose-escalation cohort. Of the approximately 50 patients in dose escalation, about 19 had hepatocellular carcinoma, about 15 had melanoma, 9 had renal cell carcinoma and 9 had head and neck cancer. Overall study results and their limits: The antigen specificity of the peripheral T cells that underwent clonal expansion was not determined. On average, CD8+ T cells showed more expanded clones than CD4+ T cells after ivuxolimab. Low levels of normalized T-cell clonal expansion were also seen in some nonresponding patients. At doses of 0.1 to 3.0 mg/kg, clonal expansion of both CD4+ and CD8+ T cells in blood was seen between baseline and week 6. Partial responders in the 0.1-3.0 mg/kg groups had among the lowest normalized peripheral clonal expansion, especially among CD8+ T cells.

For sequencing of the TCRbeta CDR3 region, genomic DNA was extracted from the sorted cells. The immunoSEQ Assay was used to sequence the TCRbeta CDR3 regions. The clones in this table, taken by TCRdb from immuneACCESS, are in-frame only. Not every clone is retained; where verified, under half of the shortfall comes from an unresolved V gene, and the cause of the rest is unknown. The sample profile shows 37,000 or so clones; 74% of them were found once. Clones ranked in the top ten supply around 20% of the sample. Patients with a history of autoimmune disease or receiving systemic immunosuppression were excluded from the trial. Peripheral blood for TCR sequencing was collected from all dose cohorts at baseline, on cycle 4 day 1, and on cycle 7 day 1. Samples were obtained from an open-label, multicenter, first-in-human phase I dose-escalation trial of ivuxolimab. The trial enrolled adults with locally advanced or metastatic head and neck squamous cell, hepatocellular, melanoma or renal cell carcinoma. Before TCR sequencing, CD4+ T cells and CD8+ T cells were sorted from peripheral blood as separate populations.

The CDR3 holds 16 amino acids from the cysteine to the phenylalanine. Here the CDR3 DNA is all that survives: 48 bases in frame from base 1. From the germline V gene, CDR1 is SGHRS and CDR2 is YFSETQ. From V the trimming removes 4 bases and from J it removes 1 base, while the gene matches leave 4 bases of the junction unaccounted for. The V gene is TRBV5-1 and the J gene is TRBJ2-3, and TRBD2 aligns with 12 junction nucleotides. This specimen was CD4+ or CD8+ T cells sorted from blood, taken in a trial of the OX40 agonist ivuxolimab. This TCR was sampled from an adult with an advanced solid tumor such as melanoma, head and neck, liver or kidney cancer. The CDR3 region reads CASSARLAGGTDTQYF. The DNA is TGCGCCAGCAGCGCCCGACTAGCGGGGGGCACAGATACGCAGTATTTT. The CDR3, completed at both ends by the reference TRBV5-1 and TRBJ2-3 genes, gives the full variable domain KAGVTQTPRYLIKTRGQQVTLSCSPISGHRSVSWYQQTPGQGLQFLFEYFSETQRNKGNFPGRFSGRQFSNSRSEMNVSTLELGDSALYLCASSARLAGGTDTQYFGPGTRLTVL.